Given below is one T cell receptor (beta chain) in context. The data were produced by immunoSEQ multiplex PCR, yet TCRdb's version contains in-frame clones alone and is incomplete. The sample includes about 200,000 clones, approximately 82% of them seen just once. This specimen belongs to a study of blood T cell repertoires in COVID-19. For the study at large: Samples of COVID-19 (acute and convalescent) were obtained from the United States, Italy and Spain.

With V trimmed by 6 bases and J by 1 base, 7 bases remained unmatched. CDR3 size: 15 residues. Germline loops: CDR1 SNHLY, CDR2 FYNNEI. The sample was peripheral blood. The chain has TRBV2 and TRBJ2-7, with 9 bases fitting TRBD2. This TCR derives from a human donor with acute or convalescent COVID-19. The donor label of this sample is uncertain. This chain's CDR3 is CASRFSGSGSYEQYF. The CDR3 DNA sequence: TGTGCCAGCAGATTTAGCGGGAGTGGATCCTACGAGCAGTACTTC.